Shown below are 5 T cell receptor beta chains from a single sample sequenced in a study of response to subunit inactivated influenza vaccine. MiXCR, run by TCRdb on the RT-PCR reads, gives a single entry per CDR3 protein. This table holds approximately 530,000 distinct CDR3 sequences, more than 7% found once. Sequenced material: PBMCs from blood, taken roughly 24 months after vaccination. The receptors here all came from a man in his fifties or sixties who received an inactivated influenza vaccine.

This clonotype was recorded at least ten times. CDR3 in amino acids: CSASPWGEDTQYF. CDR3 coding DNA: TGCAGTGCTAGCCCTTGGGGGGAGGATACGCAGTATTTT. V is TRBV20-1 and J is TRBJ2-3; a weak D match, TRBD2 (6 bases). Germline V CDR1 and CDR2: DFQATT, SNEGSKA (reference sequence). The CDR3 has 13 amino acids. V was cut by 3 bases and J by 6 bases, with 13 bases left in between.

This clonotype has just a few counts. The chain carries TRBV5-1 and TRBJ1-4; 12 nucleotides agree with TRBD1. This CDR3 is 15 amino acids long. With V trimmed by 4 bases and J by 7 bases, 5 bases remained unmatched. Germline CDR1 and CDR2: SGHRS and YFSETQ. The CDR3 here is CASSRGTGGGEKLFF. As DNA, the CDR3 is TGCGCCAGCAGCCGGGGGACAGGGGGCGGTGAAAAACTGTTTTTT.

The chain is built from TRBV11-2 and TRBJ1-3; no firm D call. Deletions cut 1 base from V and 1 base from J, with 8 bases between. Germline CDR1 and CDR2: SGHAT and FQNNGV. The CDR3 contains 15 residues. The DNA for the CDR3 is TGTGCCAGCAGCTTAGTTCCGGGGTCTGGAAACACCATATATTTT. Translating gives CASSLVPGSGNTIYF.

This clonotype was detected ten times or more. The chain joins TRBV12-3 or TRBV12-4 to TRBJ2-5; D assignment may be TRBD1 or TRBD2 (6 bases each). V was clipped by 2 bases and J by 9 bases, with 16 bases between them. This CDR3 comprises 14 residues. The CDR3 reads CASSLKALGGPQYF. The CDR3 DNA sequence: TGTGCCAGCAGTTTAAAGGCCCTAGGGGGGCCCCAGTACTTC.

On this clonotype itself: The germline gene is not matched at one end of the junction; a read error may be the cause. V and J are TRBV2 and TRBJ2-1; D is undetermined. The CDR3 length is 14 residues. Germline CDR1 and CDR2: SNHLY and FYNNEI. The CDR3 reads CAGSTLDGYNEQFF. CDR3 coding DNA: TGTGCCGGCAGTACGTTGGACGGTTACAATGAGCAGTTCTTC.